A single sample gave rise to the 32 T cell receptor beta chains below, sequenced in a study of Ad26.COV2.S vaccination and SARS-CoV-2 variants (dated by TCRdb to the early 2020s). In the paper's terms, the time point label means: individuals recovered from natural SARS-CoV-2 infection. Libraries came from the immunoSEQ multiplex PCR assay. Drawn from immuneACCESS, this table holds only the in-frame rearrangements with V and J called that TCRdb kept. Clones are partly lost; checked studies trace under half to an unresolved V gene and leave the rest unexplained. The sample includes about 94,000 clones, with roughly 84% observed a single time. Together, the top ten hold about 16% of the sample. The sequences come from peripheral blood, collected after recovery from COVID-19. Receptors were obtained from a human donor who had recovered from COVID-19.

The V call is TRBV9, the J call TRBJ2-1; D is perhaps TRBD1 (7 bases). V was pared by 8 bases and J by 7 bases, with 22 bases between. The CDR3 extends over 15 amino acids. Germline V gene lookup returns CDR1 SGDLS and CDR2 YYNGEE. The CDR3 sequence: CARDSEGAGGNEQFF. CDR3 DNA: TGTGCCAGAGATTCTGAGGGAGCAGGGGGGAATGAGCAGTTCTTC.

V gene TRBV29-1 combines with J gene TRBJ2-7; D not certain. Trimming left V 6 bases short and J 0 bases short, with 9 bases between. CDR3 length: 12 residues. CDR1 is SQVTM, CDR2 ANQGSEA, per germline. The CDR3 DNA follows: TGCAGCGTCCAGCGCAGCTCCTACGAGCAGTACTTC. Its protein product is CSVQRSSYEQYF.

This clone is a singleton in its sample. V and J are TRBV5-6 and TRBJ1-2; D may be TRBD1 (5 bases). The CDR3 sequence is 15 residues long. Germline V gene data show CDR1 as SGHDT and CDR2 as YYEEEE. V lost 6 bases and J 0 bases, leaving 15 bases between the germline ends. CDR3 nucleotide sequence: TGTGCCAGCAACCTTGGAGCAGGGCCTAACTATGGCTACACCTTC. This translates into CASNLGAGPNYGYTF.

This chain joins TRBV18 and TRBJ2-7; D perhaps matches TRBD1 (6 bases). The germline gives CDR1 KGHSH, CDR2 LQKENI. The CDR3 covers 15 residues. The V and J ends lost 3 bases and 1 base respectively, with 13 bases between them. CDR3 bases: TGTGCCAGCTCACCGCAAGGACAGCCATCCTACGAGCAGTACTTC. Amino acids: CASSPQGQPSYEQYF. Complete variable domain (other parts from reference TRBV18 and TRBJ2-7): NAGVMQNPRHLVRRRGQEARLRCSPMKGHSHVYWYRQLPEEGLKFMVYLQKENIIDESGMPKERFSAEFPKEGPSILRIQQVVRGDSAAYFCASSPQGQPSYEQYFGPGTRLTVT.

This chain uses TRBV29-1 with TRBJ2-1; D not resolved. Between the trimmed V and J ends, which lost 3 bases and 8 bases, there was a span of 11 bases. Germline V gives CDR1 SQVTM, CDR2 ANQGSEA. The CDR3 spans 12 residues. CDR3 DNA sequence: TGCAGCGTTGAGGTAGTGGGCGATGAGCAGTTCTTC. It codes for CSVEVVGDEQFF.

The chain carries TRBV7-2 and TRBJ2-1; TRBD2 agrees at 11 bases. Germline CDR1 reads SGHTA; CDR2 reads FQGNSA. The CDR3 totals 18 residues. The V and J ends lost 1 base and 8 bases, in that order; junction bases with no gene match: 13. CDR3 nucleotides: TGTGCCAGCAGCTTAGGGTTAATACTAGCGGGAGTAAACTATGAGCAGTTCTTC. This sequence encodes CASSLGLILAGVNYEQFF.

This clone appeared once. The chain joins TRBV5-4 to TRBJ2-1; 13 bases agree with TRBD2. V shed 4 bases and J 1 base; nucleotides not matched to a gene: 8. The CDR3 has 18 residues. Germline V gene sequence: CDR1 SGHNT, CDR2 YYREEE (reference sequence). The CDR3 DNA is TGTGCCAGCAGCGATGGACTAGCGGGAGTAGGGTCCTACAATGAGCAGTTCTTC. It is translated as CASSDGLAGVGSYNEQFF.

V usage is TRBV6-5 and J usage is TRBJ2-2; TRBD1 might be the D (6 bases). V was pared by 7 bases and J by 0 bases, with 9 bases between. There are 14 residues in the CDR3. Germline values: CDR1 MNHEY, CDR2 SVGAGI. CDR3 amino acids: CASTRGTNTGELFF. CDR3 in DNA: TGTGCCAGCACGAGGGGGACGAACACCGGGGAGCTGTTTTTT.

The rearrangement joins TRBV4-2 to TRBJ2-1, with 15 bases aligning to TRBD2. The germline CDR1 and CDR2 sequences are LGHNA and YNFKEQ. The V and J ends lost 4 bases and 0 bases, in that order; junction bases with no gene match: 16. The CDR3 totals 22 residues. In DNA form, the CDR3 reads TGTGCCAGCAGCCCCGGACTAGCGGGAGGGCCTTTTTCTCCTAACTCCTACAATGAGCAGTTCTTC. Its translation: CASSPGLAGGPFSPNSYNEQFF.

CDR3 region: CASSPGLSVQFF. The DNA of the CDR3 is TGTGCCAGCAGCCCAGGGTTGTCCGTGCAGTTCTTC. V usage is TRBV7-2 and J usage is TRBJ2-1, with D possibly TRBD1 on 5 matching bases. The CDR3 has 12 amino acids. With 5 bases removed from V and 12 bases from J, the gap between germline ends came to 14 bases. Germline V lookup: CDR1 SGHTA, CDR2 FQGNSA.

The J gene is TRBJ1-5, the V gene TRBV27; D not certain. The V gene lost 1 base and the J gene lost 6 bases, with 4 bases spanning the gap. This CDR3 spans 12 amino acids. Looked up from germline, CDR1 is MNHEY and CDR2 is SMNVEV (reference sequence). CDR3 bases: TGTGCCAGCAGTTTATTCGGTCAGCCCCAGCATTTT. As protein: CASSLFGQPQHF.

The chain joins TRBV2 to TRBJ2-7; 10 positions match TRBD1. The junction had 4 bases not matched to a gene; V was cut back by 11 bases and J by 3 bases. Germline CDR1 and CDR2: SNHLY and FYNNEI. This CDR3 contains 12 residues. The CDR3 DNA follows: TGTGCCGGACGGACAGGGGGCTACGAGCAGTACTTC. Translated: CAGRTGGYEQYF.

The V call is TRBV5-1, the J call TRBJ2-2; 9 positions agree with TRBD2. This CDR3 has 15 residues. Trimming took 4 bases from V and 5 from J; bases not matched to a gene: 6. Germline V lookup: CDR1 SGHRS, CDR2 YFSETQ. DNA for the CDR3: TGCGCCAGCAGCGGTAGCGGGAGAAAAACCGGGGAGCTGTTTTTT. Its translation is CASSGSGRKTGELFF. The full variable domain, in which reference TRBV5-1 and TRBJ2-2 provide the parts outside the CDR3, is KAGVTQTPRYLIKTRGQQVTLSCSPISGHRSVSWYQQTPGQGLQFLFEYFSETQRNKGNFPGRFSGRQFSNSRSEMNVSTLELGDSALYLCASSGSGRKTGELFFGEGSRLTVL.

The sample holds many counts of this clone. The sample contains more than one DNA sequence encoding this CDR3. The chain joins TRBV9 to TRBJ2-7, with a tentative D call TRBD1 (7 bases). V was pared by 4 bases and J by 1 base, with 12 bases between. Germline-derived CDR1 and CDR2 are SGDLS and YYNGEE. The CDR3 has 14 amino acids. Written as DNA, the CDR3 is TGTGCCAGCAGCCCCCAGGGGGGATCCTACGAGCAGTACTTC. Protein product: CASSPQGGSYEQYF.

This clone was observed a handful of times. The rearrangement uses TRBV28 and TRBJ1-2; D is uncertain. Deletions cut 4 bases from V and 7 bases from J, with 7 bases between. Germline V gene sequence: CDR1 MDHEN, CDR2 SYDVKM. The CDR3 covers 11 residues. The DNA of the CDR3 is TGTGCCAGCAGTTGGAGATCTGGCTACACCTTC. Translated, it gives CASSWRSGYTF.

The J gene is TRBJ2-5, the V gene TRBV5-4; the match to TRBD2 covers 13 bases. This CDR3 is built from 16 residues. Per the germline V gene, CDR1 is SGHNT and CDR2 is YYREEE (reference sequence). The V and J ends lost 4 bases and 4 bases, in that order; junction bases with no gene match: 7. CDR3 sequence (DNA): TGTGCCAGCAGCCGGACTAGCGGGAGCCTGGGAGAGACCCAGTACTTC. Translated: CASSRTSGSLGETQYF.

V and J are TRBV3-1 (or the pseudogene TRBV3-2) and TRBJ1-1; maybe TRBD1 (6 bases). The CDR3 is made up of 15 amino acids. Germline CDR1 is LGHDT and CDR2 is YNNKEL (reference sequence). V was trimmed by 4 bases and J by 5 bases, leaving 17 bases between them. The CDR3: CASSRSGTRDTEAFF. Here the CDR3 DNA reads TGTGCCAGCAGCCGTTCCGGGACAAGGGATACTGAAGCTTTCTTT.

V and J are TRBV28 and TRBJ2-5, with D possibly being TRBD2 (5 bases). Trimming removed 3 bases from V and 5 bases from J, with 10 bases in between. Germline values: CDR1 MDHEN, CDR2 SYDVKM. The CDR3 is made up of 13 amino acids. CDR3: CASSFIGVETQYF. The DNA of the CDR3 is TGTGCCAGCAGTTTTATCGGGGTGGAGACCCAGTACTTC.

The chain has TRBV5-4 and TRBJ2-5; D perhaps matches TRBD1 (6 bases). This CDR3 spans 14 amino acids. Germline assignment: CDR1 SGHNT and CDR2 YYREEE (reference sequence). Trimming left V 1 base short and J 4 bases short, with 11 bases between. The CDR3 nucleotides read TGTGCCAGCAGCTTGCTCACAGGGCGAGAGACCCAGTACTTC. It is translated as CASSLLTGRETQYF.

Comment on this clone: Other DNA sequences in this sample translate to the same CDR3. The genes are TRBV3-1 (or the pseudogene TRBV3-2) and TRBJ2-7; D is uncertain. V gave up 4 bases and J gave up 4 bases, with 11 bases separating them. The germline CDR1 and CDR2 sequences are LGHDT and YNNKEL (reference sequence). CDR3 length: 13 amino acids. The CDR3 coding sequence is TGTGCCAGCAGCCCTATAGCAGCGTACGAGCAGTACTTC. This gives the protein CASSPIAAYEQYF.

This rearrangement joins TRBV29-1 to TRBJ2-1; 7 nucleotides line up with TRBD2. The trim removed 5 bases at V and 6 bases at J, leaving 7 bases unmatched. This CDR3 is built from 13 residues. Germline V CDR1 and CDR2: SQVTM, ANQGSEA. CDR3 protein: CSVSGRVGNEQFF. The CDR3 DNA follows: TGCAGCGTTAGTGGGAGGGTAGGCAATGAGCAGTTCTTC.

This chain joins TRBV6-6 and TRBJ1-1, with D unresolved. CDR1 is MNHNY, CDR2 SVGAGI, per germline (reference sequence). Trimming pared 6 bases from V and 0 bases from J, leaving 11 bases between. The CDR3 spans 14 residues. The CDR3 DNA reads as TGTGCCAGCAGGCGACTGACTTTGAACACTGAAGCTTTCTTT. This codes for CASRRLTLNTEAFF.

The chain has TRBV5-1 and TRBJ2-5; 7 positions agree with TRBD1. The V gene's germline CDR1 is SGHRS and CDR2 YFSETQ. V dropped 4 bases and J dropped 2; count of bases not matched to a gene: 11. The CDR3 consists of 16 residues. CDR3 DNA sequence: TGCGCCAGCAGCAAAACACAGGGGTTAAAACAAGAGACCCAGTACTTC. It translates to CASSKTQGLKQETQYF.

This CDR3 is CASSPDAGQETQYF. CDR3 nucleotides: TGTGCCAGCTCACCAGATGCAGGACAAGAGACCCAGTACTTC. The rearrangement links TRBV18 to TRBJ2-5, with D unresolved. Germline values: CDR1 KGHSH, CDR2 LQKENI. The CDR3 loop spans 14 amino acids. V was pared by 2 bases and J by 2 bases, with 9 bases between.

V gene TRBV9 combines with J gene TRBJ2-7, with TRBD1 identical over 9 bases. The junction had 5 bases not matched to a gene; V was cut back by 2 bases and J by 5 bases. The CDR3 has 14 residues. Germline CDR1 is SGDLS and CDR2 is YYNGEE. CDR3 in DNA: TGTGCCAGCAGCGTCGGGACAGGGTACCACGAGCAGTACTTC. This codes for CASSVGTGYHEQYF. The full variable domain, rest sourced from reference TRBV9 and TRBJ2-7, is DSGVTQTPKHLITATGQRVTLRCSPRSGDLSVYWYQQSLDQGLQFLIQYYNGEERAKGNILERFSAQQFPDLHSELNLSSLELGDSALYFCASSVGTGYHEQYFGPGTRLTVT.

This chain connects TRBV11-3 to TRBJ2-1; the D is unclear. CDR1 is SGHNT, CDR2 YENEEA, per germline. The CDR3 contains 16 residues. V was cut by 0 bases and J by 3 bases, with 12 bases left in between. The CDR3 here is CASSLDPPARYNEQFF. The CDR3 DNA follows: TGTGCCAGCAGCTTAGATCCCCCGGCCCGCTACAATGAGCAGTTCTTC.

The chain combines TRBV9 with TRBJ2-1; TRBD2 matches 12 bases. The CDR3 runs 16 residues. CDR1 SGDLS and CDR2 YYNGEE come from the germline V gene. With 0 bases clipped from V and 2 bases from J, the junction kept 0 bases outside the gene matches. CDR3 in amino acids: CASSVGLAGAYNEQFF. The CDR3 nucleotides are TGTGCCAGCAGCGTAGGACTAGCGGGAGCCTACAATGAGCAGTTCTTC.

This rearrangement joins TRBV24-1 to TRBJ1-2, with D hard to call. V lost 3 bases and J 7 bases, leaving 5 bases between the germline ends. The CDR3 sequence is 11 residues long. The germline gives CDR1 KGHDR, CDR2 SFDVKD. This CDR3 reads CATSDESGYTF. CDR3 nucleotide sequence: TGTGCCACCAGTGATGAAAGTGGCTACACCTTC.

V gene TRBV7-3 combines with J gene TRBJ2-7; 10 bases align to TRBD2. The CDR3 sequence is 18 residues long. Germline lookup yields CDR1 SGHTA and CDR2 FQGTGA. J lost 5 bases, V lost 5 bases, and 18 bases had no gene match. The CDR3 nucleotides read TGTGCCAGCAGCCCAGGAGGGAGGCTAGCGGGAGTCGCTAACGAGCAGTACTTC. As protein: CASSPGGRLAGVANEQYF.

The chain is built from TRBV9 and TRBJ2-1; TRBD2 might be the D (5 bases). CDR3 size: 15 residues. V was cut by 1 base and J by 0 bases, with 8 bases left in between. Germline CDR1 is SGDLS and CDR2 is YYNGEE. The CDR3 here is CASSVQLASYNEQFF. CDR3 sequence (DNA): TGTGCCAGCAGCGTACAGCTAGCCTCCTACAATGAGCAGTTCTTC.

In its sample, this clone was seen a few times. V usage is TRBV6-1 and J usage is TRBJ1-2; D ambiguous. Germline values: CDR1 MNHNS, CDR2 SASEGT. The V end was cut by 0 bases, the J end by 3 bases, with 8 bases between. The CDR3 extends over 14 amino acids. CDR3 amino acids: CASSEAVDYYGYTF. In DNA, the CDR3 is TGTGCCAGCAGTGAAGCTGTAGACTACTATGGCTACACCTTC.

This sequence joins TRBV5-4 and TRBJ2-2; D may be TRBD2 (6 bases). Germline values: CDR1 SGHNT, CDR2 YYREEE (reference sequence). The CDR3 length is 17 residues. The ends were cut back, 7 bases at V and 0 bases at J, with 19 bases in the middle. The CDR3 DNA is TGTGCCAGCTTCTCTTTTTCTAGCGCCACGAACACCGGGGAGCTGTTTTTT. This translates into CASFSFSSATNTGELFF.